A selection of T cell receptor beta chains follows, all from one sample in a study of beta chain features in type 1 diabetes. Sequencing used immunoSEQ multiplex PCR; TCRdb keeps in-frame clones, though not all of them. The sample has hundreds of thousands of clones; roughly an eighth are singletons. The specimen sequenced was naive CD4+ T cells from blood. These receptors were obtained from a man aged 18 to 29 with type 1 diabetes. Both conserved end residues are part of each CDR3.

cdr3_length j_call v_call cdr3_aa
16 TRBJ2-3 TRBV28 CASLTTALAFTDTQYF
12 TRBJ2-7 TRBV30 CAWGDTTYEQYF
15 TRBJ1-4 TRBV7-6 CASSLTGTGNEKLFF
15 TRBJ2-3 TRBV7-2 CASSLGGSGTDTQYF
15 TRBJ2-3 TRBV5-5 CASSPFDREADTQYF
12 TRBJ2-1 TRBV27 CASSYRGNEQFF
14 TRBJ2-4 TRBV6-6 CASSLTVRMSIQYF
10 TRBJ2-3 TRBV9 CASSLNTQYF
12 . TRBV30 CAWTAGGYEQYF
15 TRBJ2-7 TRBV5-1 CASSSVDSLSYEQYF
12 TRBJ1-5 TRBV28 CATLISNQPQHF
15 TRBJ1-5 TRBV6-6 CASTQGAHGGQPQHF
15 TRBJ2-7 TRBV7-2 CASSLRGGLSYEQYF
13 TRBJ2-2 TRBV7-3 CASSLSYTGELFF
15 TRBJ1-2 TRBV29-1 CSVLREHHSNYGYTF
13 TRBJ2-3 TRBV29-1 CSVQRHGTDTQYF
13 TRBJ1-1 TRBV7-8 CASSRAGGTEAFF
16 TRBJ2-6 TRBV7-9 CASSLASGSGANVLTF